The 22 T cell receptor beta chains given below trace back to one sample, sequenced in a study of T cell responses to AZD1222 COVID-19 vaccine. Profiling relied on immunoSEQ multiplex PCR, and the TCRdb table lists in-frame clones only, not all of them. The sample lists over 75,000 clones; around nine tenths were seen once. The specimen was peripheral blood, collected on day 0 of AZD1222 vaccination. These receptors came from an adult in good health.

CDR3: CASKETRASSRYEQYF. The CDR3 region has the DNA TGTGCCAGCAAGGAAACAAGGGCCTCTTCCCGTTACGAGCAGTACTTC. The V call is TRBV2, the J call TRBJ2-7; no clear D. This CDR3 comprises 16 residues. Germline V lookup: CDR1 SNHLY, CDR2 FYNNEI. The V gene lost 7 bases and the J gene lost 4 bases, with 23 bases spanning the gap.

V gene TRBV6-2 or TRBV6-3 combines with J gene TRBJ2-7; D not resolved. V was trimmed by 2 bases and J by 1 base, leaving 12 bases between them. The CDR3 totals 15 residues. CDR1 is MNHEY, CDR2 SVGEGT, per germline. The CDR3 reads CASSYAQMYSYEQYF. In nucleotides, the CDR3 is TGTGCCAGCAGTTACGCCCAGATGTATTCCTACGAGCAGTACTTC.

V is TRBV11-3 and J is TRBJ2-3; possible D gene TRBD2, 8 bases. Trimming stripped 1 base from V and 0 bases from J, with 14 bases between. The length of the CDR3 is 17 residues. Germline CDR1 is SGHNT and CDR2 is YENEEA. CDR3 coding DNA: TGTGCCAGCAGCTTAGGGGTAGCGGGACAGAGCACAGATACGCAGTATTTT. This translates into CASSLGVAGQSTDTQYF.

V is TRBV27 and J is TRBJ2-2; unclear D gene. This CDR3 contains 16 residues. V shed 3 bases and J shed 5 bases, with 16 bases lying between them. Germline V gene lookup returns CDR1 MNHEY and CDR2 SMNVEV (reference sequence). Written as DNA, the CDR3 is TGTGCCAGCAGTTTTCGCGAAAATCTCCCAACCGGGGAGCTGTTTTTT. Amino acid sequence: CASSFRENLPTGELFF.

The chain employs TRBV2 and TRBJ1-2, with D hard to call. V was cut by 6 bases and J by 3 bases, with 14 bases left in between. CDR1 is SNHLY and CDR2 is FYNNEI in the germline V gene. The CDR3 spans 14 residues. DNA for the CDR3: TGTGCCAGCAGAGAGACCGGACCGGACTATGGCTACACCTTC. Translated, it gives CASRETGPDYGYTF.

In DNA, the CDR3 is TGCGCCAGCAGCCAACGGGACGGAAATTCACCCCTCCACTTT. This codes for CASSQRDGNSPLHF. The chain is built from TRBV4-1 and TRBJ1-6, with D possibly being TRBD1 (5 bases). CDR3 size: 14 residues. Germline CDR1 is MGHRA and CDR2 is YSYEKL. The V gene lost 2 bases and the J gene lost 7 bases, with 9 bases spanning the gap.

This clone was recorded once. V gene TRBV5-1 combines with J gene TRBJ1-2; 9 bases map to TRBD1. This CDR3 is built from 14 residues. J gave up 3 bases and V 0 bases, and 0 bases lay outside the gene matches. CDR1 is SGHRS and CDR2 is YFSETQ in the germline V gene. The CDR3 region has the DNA TGCGCCAGCAGCTTGGGGGACAGGGACTATGGCTACACCTTC. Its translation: CASSLGDRDYGYTF.

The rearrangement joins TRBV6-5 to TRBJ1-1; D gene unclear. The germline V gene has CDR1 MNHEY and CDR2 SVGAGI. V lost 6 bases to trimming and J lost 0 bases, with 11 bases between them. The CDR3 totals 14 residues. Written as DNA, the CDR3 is TGTGCCAGCAGAGCCGGACTCATGAACACTGAAGCTTTCTTT. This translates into CASRAGLMNTEAFF.

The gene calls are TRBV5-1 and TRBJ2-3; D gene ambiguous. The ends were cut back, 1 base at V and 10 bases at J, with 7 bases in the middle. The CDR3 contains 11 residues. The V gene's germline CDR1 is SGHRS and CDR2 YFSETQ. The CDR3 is CASSLLGPQYF. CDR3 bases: TGCGCCAGCAGCTTGTTAGGGCCGCAGTATTTT.

CDR3 sequence: CAISESGTANYGYTF. The CDR3 DNA follows: TGTGCCATCAGTGAGTCAGGGACAGCTAACTATGGCTACACCTTC. The V and J genes are TRBV10-3 and TRBJ1-2; 7 nucleotides line up with TRBD1. J lost 0 bases, V lost 0 bases, and 1 base had no gene match. The CDR3 sequence is 15 residues long. CDR1 is ENHRY and CDR2 is SYGVKD in the germline V gene.

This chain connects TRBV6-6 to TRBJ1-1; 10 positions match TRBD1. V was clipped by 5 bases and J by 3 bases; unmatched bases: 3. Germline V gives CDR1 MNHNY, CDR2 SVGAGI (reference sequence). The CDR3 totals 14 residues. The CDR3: CASSTGTGDTEAFF. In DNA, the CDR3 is TGTGCCAGCAGTACCGGGACAGGGGACACTGAAGCTTTCTTT.

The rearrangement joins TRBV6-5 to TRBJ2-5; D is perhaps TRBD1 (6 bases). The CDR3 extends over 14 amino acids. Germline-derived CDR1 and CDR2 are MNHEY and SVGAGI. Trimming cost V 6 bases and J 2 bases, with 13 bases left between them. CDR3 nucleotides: TGTGCCAGCAGAGCCCAGGGGTGGCAAGAGACCCAGTACTTC. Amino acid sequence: CASRAQGWQETQYF.

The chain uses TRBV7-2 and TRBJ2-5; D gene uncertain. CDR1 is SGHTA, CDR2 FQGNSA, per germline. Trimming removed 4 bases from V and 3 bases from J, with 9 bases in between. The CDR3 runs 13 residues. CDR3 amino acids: CASSSPPKETQYF. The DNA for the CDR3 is TGTGCCAGCAGCTCACCACCTAAAGAGACCCAGTACTTC.

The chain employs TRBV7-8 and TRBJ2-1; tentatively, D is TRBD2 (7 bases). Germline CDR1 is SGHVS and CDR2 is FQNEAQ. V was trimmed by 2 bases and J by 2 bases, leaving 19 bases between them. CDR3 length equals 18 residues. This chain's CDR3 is CASSLPKTGGPAYNEQFF. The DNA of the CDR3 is TGTGCCAGCAGCTTACCCAAAACGGGGGGCCCGGCCTACAATGAGCAGTTCTTC.

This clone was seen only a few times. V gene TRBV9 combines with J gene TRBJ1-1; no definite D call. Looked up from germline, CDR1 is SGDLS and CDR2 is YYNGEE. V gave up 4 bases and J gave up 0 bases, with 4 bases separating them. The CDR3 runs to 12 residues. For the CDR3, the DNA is TGTGCCAGCAGCAACATGAACACTGAAGCTTTCTTT. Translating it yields CASSNMNTEAFF.

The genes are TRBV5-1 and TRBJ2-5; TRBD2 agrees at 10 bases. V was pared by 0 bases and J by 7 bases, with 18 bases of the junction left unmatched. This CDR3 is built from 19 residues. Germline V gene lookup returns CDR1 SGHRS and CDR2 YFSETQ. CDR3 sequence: CASSLDLPSGGYERRTQYF. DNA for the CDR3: TGCGCCAGCAGCTTGGACCTTCCTAGCGGGGGCTACGAACGGCGGACCCAGTACTTC.

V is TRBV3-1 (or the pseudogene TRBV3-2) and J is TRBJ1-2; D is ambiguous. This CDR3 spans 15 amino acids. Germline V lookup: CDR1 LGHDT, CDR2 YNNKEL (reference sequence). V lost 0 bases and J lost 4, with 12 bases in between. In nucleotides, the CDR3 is TGTGCCAGCAGCCAAGATCTGCTCGGGTCCTATGGCTACACCTTC. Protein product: CASSQDLLGSYGYTF.

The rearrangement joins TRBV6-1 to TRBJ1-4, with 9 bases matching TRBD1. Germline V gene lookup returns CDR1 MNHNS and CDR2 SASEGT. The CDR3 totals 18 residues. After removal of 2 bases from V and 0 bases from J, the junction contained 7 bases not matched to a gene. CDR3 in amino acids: CASSEPWTGASTNEKLFF. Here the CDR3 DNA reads TGTGCCAGCAGTGAACCTTGGACAGGGGCCTCAACTAATGAAAAACTGTTTTTT.

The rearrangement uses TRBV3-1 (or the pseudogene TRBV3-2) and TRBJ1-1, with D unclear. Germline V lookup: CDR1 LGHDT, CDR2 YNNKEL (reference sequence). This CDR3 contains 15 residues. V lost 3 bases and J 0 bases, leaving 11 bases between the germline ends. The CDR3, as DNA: TGTGCCAGCAGCCAGGGAGTAGGGATGAACACTGAAGCTTTCTTT. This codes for CASSQGVGMNTEAFF.

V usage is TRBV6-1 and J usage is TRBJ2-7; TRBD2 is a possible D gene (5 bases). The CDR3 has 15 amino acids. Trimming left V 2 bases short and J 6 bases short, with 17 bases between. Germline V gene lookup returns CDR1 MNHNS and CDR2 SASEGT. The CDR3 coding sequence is TGTGCCAGCAGTGAATCCGCGATAGCGTGGGGCGAGCAGTACTTC. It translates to CASSESAIAWGEQYF.

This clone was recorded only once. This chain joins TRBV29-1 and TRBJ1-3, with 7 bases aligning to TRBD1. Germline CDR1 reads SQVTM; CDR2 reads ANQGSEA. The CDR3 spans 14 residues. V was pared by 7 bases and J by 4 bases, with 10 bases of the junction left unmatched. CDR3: CSADATGTGNTIYF. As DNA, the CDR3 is TGCAGCGCGGACGCGACAGGGACAGGAAACACCATATATTTT.

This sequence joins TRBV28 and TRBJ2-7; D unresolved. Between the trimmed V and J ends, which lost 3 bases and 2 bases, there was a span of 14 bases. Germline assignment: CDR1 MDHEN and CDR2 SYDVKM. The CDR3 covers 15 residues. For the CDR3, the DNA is TGTGCCAGCAGTTTTTCAAGGATTCCAGCCTACGAGCAGTACTTC. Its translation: CASSFSRIPAYEQYF.